These T cell receptor beta chains were read from a single sample in a study of OX40 agonist ivuxolimab in advanced cancers. Measured with immunoSEQ multiplex PCR; TCRdb has only the in-frame clones, and not every one. Here the sample spans 59,000 or so clones, less than 85% being singletons. The sequenced sample was CD4+ or CD8+ T cells sorted from blood, obtained in a trial of the OX40 agonist ivuxolimab. All receptors derive from an adult with an advanced solid tumor such as melanoma, head and neck, liver or kidney cancer. Both conserved end residues are part of each CDR3. Fields, in order: clone size, J gene, D gene, V gene, CDR3 protein, CDR3 DNA. The D gene is left open where the match is weak. Some rows mark clone size as missing; the rest say once, few, many or name a class of expanded clone.

clone_size: NA; j_call: TRBJ1-6; d_call: NA; v_call: TRBV28; cdr3_aa: CASSSIVNSPLHF; cdr3_nt: TGTGCCAGCAGTAGCATAGTCAATTCACCCCTCCACTTT
clone_size: NA; j_call: TRBJ1-2; d_call: TRBD1; v_call: TRBV5-1; cdr3_aa: CASSRDRVEGYTF; cdr3_nt: TGCGCCAGCTCTAGGGACAGGGTAGAAGGCTACACCTTC
clone_size: NA; j_call: TRBJ1-1; d_call: NA; v_call: TRBV7-6; cdr3_aa: CASSLGTEAFF; cdr3_nt: TGTGCCAGCAGCTTAGGGACAGAAGCTTTCTTT
clone_size: NA; j_call: TRBJ2-5; d_call: NA; v_call: TRBV18; cdr3_aa: CASSRQLKETQYF; cdr3_nt: TGTGCCAGCTCACGGCAGCTTAAAGAGACCCAGTACTTC
clone_size: few; j_call: TRBJ2-1; d_call: TRBD2; v_call: TRBV4-1; cdr3_aa: CASSPPGLAGVGGQFF; cdr3_nt: TGCGCCAGCAGCCCCCCGGGACTAGCGGGAGTAGGTGGGCAGTTCTTC
clone_size: few; j_call: TRBJ1-2; d_call: TRBD1; v_call: TRBV29-1; cdr3_aa: CSVVKPATGNGYTF; cdr3_nt: TGCAGCGTTGTAAAACCGGCGACAGGGAATGGCTACACCTTC
clone_size: NA; j_call: TRBJ1-1; d_call: NA; v_call: TRBV7-2; cdr3_aa: CASSLARATEAFF; cdr3_nt: TGTGCCAGCAGCTTGGCAAGGGCTACTGAAGCTTTCTTT
clone_size: NA; j_call: TRBJ2-1; d_call: NA; v_call: TRBV7-3; cdr3_aa: CASSLTIGEQFF; cdr3_nt: TGTGCCAGCAGCTTAACCATAGGTGAGCAGTTCTTC
clone_size: NA; j_call: TRBJ1-6; d_call: NA; v_call: TRBV7-1; cdr3_aa: CASSPTGGRGNSPLHF; cdr3_nt: TGTGCCAGCAGCCCTACGGGGGGCAGGGGTAATTCACCCCTCCACTTT
clone_size: NA; j_call: TRBJ1-1; d_call: NA; v_call: TRBV29-1; cdr3_aa: CSVEKGLANTEAFF; cdr3_nt: TGCAGCGTTGAAAAGGGCCTAGCTAACACTGAAGCTTTCTTT
clone_size: NA; j_call: TRBJ1-3; d_call: TRBD1; v_call: TRBV5-6; cdr3_aa: CASSLAGTGGNTIYF; cdr3_nt: TGTGCCAGCAGCTTGGCGGGGACAGGGGGAAACACCATATATTTT
clone_size: NA; j_call: TRBJ1-5; d_call: TRBD1; v_call: TRBV5-1; cdr3_aa: CASSLLGTDNQPQHF; cdr3_nt: TGCGCCAGCAGCTTGCTCGGGACAGATAATCAGCCCCAGCATTTT
clone_size: NA; j_call: TRBJ1-4; d_call: NA; v_call: TRBV6-6; cdr3_aa: CASSPQVGGDEKLFF; cdr3_nt: TGTGCCAGCAGTCCTCAGGTCGGGGGGGATGAAAAACTGTTTTTT
clone_size: NA; j_call: TRBJ2-2; d_call: TRBD1; v_call: TRBV29-1; cdr3_aa: CSAKGTGGNTGELFF; cdr3_nt: TGCAGCGCAAAAGGGACAGGGGGCAACACCGGGGAGCTGTTTTTT
clone_size: NA; j_call: TRBJ2-1; d_call: NA; v_call: TRBV20-1; cdr3_aa: CSAIILPMQFF; cdr3_nt: TGCAGTGCTATTATTCTCCCGATGCAGTTCTTC
clone_size: NA; j_call: TRBJ1-6; d_call: NA; v_call: TRBV5-1; cdr3_aa: CASSSGRVNSPLHF; cdr3_nt: TGCGCCAGCAGCTCAGGGAGAGTCAATTCACCCCTCCACTTT
clone_size: once; j_call: TRBJ2-1; d_call: TRBD2; v_call: TRBV10-3; cdr3_aa: CAISEGAAGGQRNEQFF; cdr3_nt: TGTGCCATCAGTGAGGGGGCGGCGGGAGGGCAGCGCAATGAGCAGTTCTTC
clone_size: NA; j_call: TRBJ2-6; d_call: NA; v_call: TRBV5-6; cdr3_aa: CASSSGVPLSGANVLTF; cdr3_nt: TGTGCCAGCAGCTCAGGGGTTCCCCTCTCTGGGGCCAACGTCCTGACTTTC
clone_size: NA; j_call: TRBJ2-4; d_call: NA; v_call: TRBV15; cdr3_aa: CATSSNGVGGKNIQYF; cdr3_nt: TGTGCCACCAGCAGTAATGGGGTTGGAGGCAAAAACATTCAGTACTTC
clone_size: few; j_call: TRBJ2-7; d_call: NA; v_call: TRBV7-4; cdr3_aa: CASSLLGYEQYF; cdr3_nt: TGTGCCAGCAGTTTACTTGGGTACGAGCAGTACTTC
clone_size: NA; j_call: TRBJ1-3; d_call: NA; v_call: TRBV6-6; cdr3_aa: CASSYGGNTIYF; cdr3_nt: TGTGCCAGCAGTTACGGGGGAAACACCATATATTTT
clone_size: few; j_call: TRBJ1-1; d_call: NA; v_call: TRBV7-6; cdr3_aa: CASSLSSNTEAFF; cdr3_nt: TGTGCCAGCAGCTTGAGTTCTAACACTGAAGCTTTCTTT
clone_size: NA; j_call: TRBJ1-2; d_call: NA; v_call: TRBV7-9; cdr3_aa: CASSLSRSSGYTF; cdr3_nt: TGTGCCAGCAGCTTATCCAGGAGTAGCGGCTACACCTTC
clone_size: many; j_call: TRBJ1-1; d_call: NA; v_call: TRBV25-1; cdr3_aa: CASSESTVNTEAFF; cdr3_nt: TGTGCCAGCAGTGAAAGCACAGTGAACACTGAAGCTTTCTTT
clone_size: once; j_call: TRBJ1-1; d_call: TRBD1; v_call: TRBV5-1; cdr3_aa: CASQRLQGGNTEAFF; cdr3_nt: TGCGCCAGCCAAAGACTACAGGGGGGAAACACTGAAGCTTTCTTT
clone_size: once; j_call: TRBJ1-2; d_call: NA; v_call: TRBV11-3; cdr3_aa: CASSLVSRANYGYTF; cdr3_nt: TGTGCCAGCAGCTTAGTCTCCAGGGCTAACTATGGCTACACCTTC
clone_size: NA; j_call: TRBJ1-1; d_call: NA; v_call: TRBV23-1; cdr3_aa: CAPWVTETEAFF; cdr3_nt: TGCGCCCCTTGGGTCACGGAAACTGAAGCTTTCTTT
clone_size: NA; j_call: TRBJ1-2; d_call: NA; v_call: TRBV7-1; cdr3_aa: CASSQNRDGYTF; cdr3_nt: TGTGCCAGCAGCCAAAACAGGGATGGCTACACCTTC
clone_size: NA; j_call: TRBJ1-4; d_call: NA; v_call: TRBV25-1; cdr3_aa: CASSDRSNEKLFF; cdr3_nt: TGTGCCAGCAGTGACAGGAGTAATGAAAAACTGTTTTTT
clone_size: NA; j_call: TRBJ2-5; d_call: NA; v_call: TRBV5-1; cdr3_aa: CASSLGQEQETQYF; cdr3_nt: TGCGCCAGCAGCTTGGGGCAGGAACAAGAGACCCAGTACTTC
clone_size: NA; j_call: TRBJ1-4; d_call: NA; v_call: TRBV21-1; cdr3_aa: CASSNYRGARYKLFF; cdr3_nt: TGTGCCAGCAGCAATTACAGGGGCGCGAGGTATAAACTGTTTTTT
clone_size: NA; j_call: TRBJ2-5; d_call: NA; v_call: TRBV6-1; cdr3_aa: CASSERGREETQYF; cdr3_nt: TGTGCCAGCAGTGAAAGGGGGCGGGAGGAGACCCAGTACTTC
clone_size: NA; j_call: TRBJ2-2; d_call: TRBD2; v_call: TRBV7-2; cdr3_aa: CASSFGRALTGELFF; cdr3_nt: TGTGCCAGCAGCTTCGGGAGGGCCTTAACCGGGGAGCTGTTTTTT
clone_size: NA; j_call: TRBJ1-1; d_call: NA; v_call: TRBV10-1; cdr3_aa: CASSPGGGTEAFF; cdr3_nt: TGCGCCAGCAGCCCCGGGGGGGGCACTGAAGCTTTCTTT
clone_size: NA; j_call: TRBJ1-2; d_call: NA; v_call: TRBV4-2; cdr3_aa: CASSLGGADGYTF; cdr3_nt: TGTGCCAGCAGCTTGGGGGGCGCGGATGGCTACACCTTC
clone_size: NA; j_call: TRBJ1-5; d_call: NA; v_call: TRBV7-8; cdr3_aa: CASSLGYSNQPQHF; cdr3_nt: TGTGCCAGCAGCTTAGGATATAGCAATCAGCCCCAGCATTTT
clone_size: NA; j_call: TRBJ2-7; d_call: TRBD2; v_call: TRBV28; cdr3_aa: CAILAGGTHEQYF; cdr3_nt: TGTGCCATTCTAGCGGGTGGTACCCACGAGCAGTACTTC
clone_size: few; j_call: TRBJ2-1; d_call: TRBD1; v_call: TRBV7-8; cdr3_aa: CASSFRDSPRGEQFF; cdr3_nt: TGTGCCAGCAGCTTCCGGGACAGTCCCCGAGGTGAGCAGTTCTTC
clone_size: few; j_call: TRBJ2-7; d_call: NA; v_call: TRBV5-1; cdr3_aa: CASSSGLASSYEQYF; cdr3_nt: TGCGCCAGCAGCTCCGGACTGGCTAGCTCCTACGAGCAGTACTTC
clone_size: NA; j_call: TRBJ2-3; d_call: NA; v_call: TRBV5-1; cdr3_aa: CASSLGAFTDTQYF; cdr3_nt: TGCGCCAGCAGCTTGGGTGCTTTCACAGATACGCAGTATTTT
clone_size: NA; j_call: TRBJ2-3; d_call: TRBD2; v_call: TRBV7-8; cdr3_aa: CASRDPSGRADTQYF; cdr3_nt: TGTGCCAGCAGAGACCCTAGCGGGAGGGCAGATACGCAGTATTTT
clone_size: few; j_call: TRBJ2-3; d_call: TRBD1; v_call: TRBV5-1; cdr3_aa: CASFRDRTDTQYF; cdr3_nt: TGCGCCAGCTTCCGGGACAGAACAGATACGCAGTATTTT
clone_size: NA; j_call: TRBJ2-1; d_call: NA; v_call: TRBV28; cdr3_aa: CASGRVSRGNEQFF; cdr3_nt: TGTGCCAGCGGACGGGTGTCCCGTGGAAATGAGCAGTTCTTC
clone_size: NA; j_call: TRBJ1-2; d_call: TRBD1; v_call: TRBV2; cdr3_aa: CASRVGTGGGYTF; cdr3_nt: TGTGCCAGCAGGGTTGGGACAGGGGGCGGCTACACCTTC
clone_size: NA; j_call: TRBJ1-1; d_call: TRBD1; v_call: TRBV4-3; cdr3_aa: CASSPGQGAFSEAFF; cdr3_nt: TGCGCCAGCTCTCCGGGACAGGGGGCTTTCTCTGAAGCTTTCTTT
clone_size: NA; j_call: TRBJ2-5; d_call: NA; v_call: TRBV7-9; cdr3_aa: CASSPMETQYF; cdr3_nt: TGTGCCAGCAGTCCCATGGAGACCCAGTACTTC
clone_size: NA; j_call: TRBJ1-3; d_call: NA; v_call: TRBV6-1; cdr3_aa: CASSAASGNTIYF; cdr3_nt: TGTGCCAGCAGTGCAGCCTCTGGAAACACCATATATTTT
clone_size: NA; j_call: TRBJ2-1; d_call: NA; v_call: TRBV4-1; cdr3_aa: CASSQPTSYNEQFF; cdr3_nt: TGCGCCAGCAGCCAACCTACTAGTTACAATGAGCAGTTCTTC
clone_size: few; j_call: TRBJ1-5; d_call: NA; v_call: TRBV19; cdr3_aa: CASSIGSPGGQPQHF; cdr3_nt: TGTGCCAGTAGTATAGGCAGCCCGGGAGGTCAGCCCCAGCATTTT
clone_size: NA; j_call: TRBJ1-1; d_call: TRBD1; v_call: TRBV18; cdr3_aa: CASSQDRENTEAFF; cdr3_nt: TGTGCCAGCTCACAAGACAGGGAGAACACTGAAGCTTTCTTT
clone_size: NA; j_call: TRBJ2-3; d_call: NA; v_call: TRBV13; cdr3_aa: CASSLRGVSTDTQYF; cdr3_nt: TGTGCCAGCAGCTTACGAGGGGTTAGCACAGATACGCAGTATTTT
clone_size: NA; j_call: TRBJ2-7; d_call: TRBD1; v_call: TRBV6-6; cdr3_aa: CASSYAPGQGIYEQYF; cdr3_nt: TGTGCCAGCAGTTACGCACCGGGACAGGGAATCTACGAGCAGTACTTC
clone_size: NA; j_call: TRBJ2-3; d_call: TRBD2; v_call: TRBV19; cdr3_aa: CASSTLAPSTDTQYF; cdr3_nt: TGTGCCAGTAGTACACTAGCGCCAAGCACAGATACGCAGTATTTT
clone_size: NA; j_call: TRBJ1-1; d_call: NA; v_call: TRBV11-1; cdr3_aa: CASSRTVGVGTEAFF; cdr3_nt: TGTGCCAGCAGCCGTACGGTAGGGGTAGGCACTGAAGCTTTCTTT
clone_size: NA; j_call: TRBJ2-1; d_call: NA; v_call: TRBV19; cdr3_aa: CASIQWGHNEQFF; cdr3_nt: TGTGCCAGTATCCAATGGGGGCACAATGAGCAGTTCTTC
clone_size: NA; j_call: TRBJ1-1; d_call: NA; v_call: TRBV15; cdr3_aa: CATSSPWGGNTEAFF; cdr3_nt: TGTGCCACCAGCAGTCCATGGGGGGGCAACACTGAAGCTTTCTTT
clone_size: NA; j_call: TRBJ1-2; d_call: NA; v_call: TRBV28; cdr3_aa: CASSSFYGYTF; cdr3_nt: TGTGCCAGCAGCTCTTTCTATGGCTACACCTTC
clone_size: NA; j_call: TRBJ2-5; d_call: NA; v_call: TRBV6-1; cdr3_aa: CAVGETQYF; cdr3_nt: TGTGCCGTGGGGGAGACCCAGTACTTC
clone_size: NA; j_call: TRBJ2-7; d_call: TRBD1; v_call: TRBV2; cdr3_aa: CASTEGDRGGSEQYF; cdr3_nt: TGTGCCAGCACCGAGGGGGACAGGGGTGGTTCCGAGCAGTACTTC